This is a list of T cell receptor beta chains from one sample in a study of blood T cells in healthy people across ages. TCRdb analysed the 5' RACE reads with MiXCR anew, one entry per CDR3 protein. This repertoire shows around 1,000,000 distinct CDR3 sequences, approximately 25% found once; its top ten account for 0.65% to 0.95%. These data were likewise used in another study, on T cells of mothers and their children.

The sample consisted of blood. The source of these receptors is a girl aged 2 to 9 in good health. The CDR3 runs from the conserved cysteine through the conserved F or W. Each record gives: V gene, D gene, clone size, J gene, CDR3 DNA, CDR3 protein. A D gene is named only where the DNA matches it firmly. Only part of the rows carry a size: once, few, many, or a class if the clone is expanded.

TRBV10-1	NA	NA	TRBJ2-3	TGCGCCAGCAGTGACTCGGGGGCAGGGAGGTCAGATACGCAGTATTTT	CASSDSGAGRSDTQYF
TRBV12-3/TRBV12-4	NA	few	TRBJ1-2	TGTGCCAGCGAGAGGGGCCCCTATGGCTACACCTTC	CASERGPYGYTF
TRBV2	NA	few	TRBJ1-2	TGTGCCAGCGGGAGGGAATTCGGCTACACCTTC	CASGREFGYTF
TRBV29-1	NA	NA	TRBJ2-6	TGCAGCGTTGGAGGAGCCTCTGGGGCCAACGTCCTGACTTTC	CSVGGASGANVLTF
TRBV3-1	NA	NA	TRBJ2-5	TGTGCCAGCAGCCGAACACTCGACAGGTCCTGGGAGACCCAGTACTTC	CASSRTLDRSWETQYF
TRBV28	TRBD2	NA	TRBJ2-1	TGTGCCAGCAGGGGGACTAGCGGGAGTGGAGCCTACAATGAGCAGTTCTTC	CASRGTSGSGAYNEQFF
TRBV20-1	NA	few	TRBJ2-7	TGCAGTGCTAGAGTCCCGGGGCTCGATTACGAGCAGTACTTC	CSARVPGLDYEQYF
TRBV2	TRBD1	NA	TRBJ1-2	TGTGCCAGCAGTCAAACAGGGGTTCTCTATGGCTACACCTTC	CASSQTGVLYGYTF
TRBV10-3	TRBD2	NA	TRBJ2-1	TGTGCCATCAGTGAGCCTGCGGGACTAGCGGACAATGAGCAGTTCTTC	CAISEPAGLADNEQFF
TRBV20-1	NA	few	TRBJ2-1	TGCAGTGCTAGAGGGGGGGTCGGGGATGAGCAGTTCTTC	CSARGGVGDEQFF